A single sample is the source of the 8 T cell receptor beta chains below, sequenced in a study of early T cells in non-severe SARS-CoV-2 infection listed by TCRdb under 2021. Library preparation used 5' RACE. Sequencing instrument: NextSeq 500. The public reads were run again by TCRdb, first through fastp at Q25 and then through MiXCR, and only productive beta chains were kept. Duplicate CDR3 protein sequences are folded into a single record with the most common DNA and genes. Counted in this sample were about 48,000 distinct CDR3 sequences; over 5% of them appeared once. The top ten clones comprise approximately 4.1% of the sample. Source material: whole blood. All receptors derive from an adult who was a healthcare worker with PCR-confirmed SARS-CoV-2 infection or an uninfected control (not recorded which).

This clonotype was seen at least ten times. The gene calls are TRBV14 and TRBJ2-7; TRBD1 agrees at 8 bases. There are 14 residues in the CDR3. The V gene's germline CDR1 is SGHDN and CDR2 FVKESK. V dropped 5 bases and J dropped 7; count of bases not matched to a gene: 10. Here the CDR3 reads CASSEPGQAREQYF. DNA of the CDR3: TGTGCCAGCAGCGAGCCGGGACAGGCCCGTGAGCAGTACTTC.

This clonotype was counted ten times or more. The J gene is TRBJ1-2, the V gene TRBV30; weak D call: TRBD1 (5 bases). With 8 bases removed from V and 5 bases from J, the gap between germline ends came to 15 bases. The germline V gene has CDR1 GTSNPN and CDR2 SVGIG (reference sequence). There are 12 residues in the CDR3. The CDR3 sequence: CARQGGSYGYTF. CDR3 sequence (DNA): TGTGCCCGGCAGGGCGGGTCATATGGCTACACCTTC.

This clonotype was detected many times. This chain joins TRBV7-6 and TRBJ2-5, with 14 nucleotides matching TRBD2. The ends lost 9 bases at V and 2 bases at J; junction bases unmatched: 5. Germline CDR1 and CDR2: SGHVS and FNYEAQ. The CDR3 consists of 15 residues. CDR3 nucleotide sequence: TGTGCCAGTGGACTAGCGGGAGGAGGGCAAGAGACCCAGTACTTC. Protein product: CASGLAGGGQETQYF.

This clonotype was counted a few times. The chain joins TRBV2 to TRBJ2-1; 10 nucleotides agree with TRBD1. After removal of 6 bases from V and 6 bases from J, the junction contained 5 bases not matched to a gene. CDR1 is SNHLY, CDR2 FYNNEI, per germline. This CDR3 has 14 residues. The CDR3 nucleotides read TGTGCCAGCAGGGGACAGGGGATTATCAATGAGCAGTTCTTC. It is translated as CASRGQGIINEQFF.

This chain connects TRBV11-1 to TRBJ1-2; perhaps TRBD1 as D (5 bases). CDR3 length: 12 residues. The germline V gene has CDR1 SGHAT and CDR2 FQDESV (reference sequence). Trimming removed 6 bases at V and 4 bases at J, with 9 bases between. The CDR3 loop is CASSQRGYGYTF. CDR3 in DNA: TGTGCCAGCAGTCAAAGGGGCTATGGCTACACCTTC.

The table lists this clonotype with a count of one. A much more abundant neighbour one base away suggests this may be a read error. The CDR3 carries no conserved terminal phenylalanine or tryptophan, so it likely arises from a read error. The chain combines TRBV29-1 with TRBJ2-1; possible D gene TRBD2, 5 bases. Trimming pared 7 bases from V and 6 bases from J, leaving 7 bases between. This CDR3 region has 10 residues. CDR1 and CDR2 (germline): SQVTM, ANQGSEA. The CDR3 sequence: CSGERNEQFS. The CDR3 bases are TGCAGCGGGGAGCGCAATGAGCAGTTCTCC.

This clonotype was counted many times. V usage is TRBV7-9 and J usage is TRBJ2-7; 13 bases align to TRBD2. The CDR3 has 16 residues. Germline CDR1 reads SEHNR; CDR2 reads FQNEAQ (reference sequence). The ends lost 5 bases at V and 5 bases at J; junction bases unmatched: 9. The CDR3 here is CASSPRTSGSIDEQYF. In DNA, the CDR3 is TGTGCCAGCAGCCCAAGGACTAGCGGGAGTATCGACGAGCAGTACTTC.

This clonotype was found many times. The chain uses TRBV7-2 and TRBJ1-2; unclear D gene. V was cut by 1 base and J by 4 bases, with 7 bases left in between. Germline V gene lookup returns CDR1 SGHTA and CDR2 FQGNSA. CDR3 length: 13 residues. The CDR3 spells CASSLVQTYGYTF. As DNA, the CDR3 is TGTGCCAGCAGCTTAGTTCAGACCTATGGCTACACCTTC.